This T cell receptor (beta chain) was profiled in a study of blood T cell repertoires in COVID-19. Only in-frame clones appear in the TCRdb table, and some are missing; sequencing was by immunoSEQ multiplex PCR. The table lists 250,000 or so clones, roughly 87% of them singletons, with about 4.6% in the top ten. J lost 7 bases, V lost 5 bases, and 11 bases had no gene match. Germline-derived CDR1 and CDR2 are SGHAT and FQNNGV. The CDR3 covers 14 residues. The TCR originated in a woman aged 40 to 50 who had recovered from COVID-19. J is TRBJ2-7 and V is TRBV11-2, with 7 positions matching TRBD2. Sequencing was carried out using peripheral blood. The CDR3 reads CASSPTAGLYEQYF. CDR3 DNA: TGTGCCAGCAGCCCCACAGCGGGGTTATATGAGCAGTACTTC.